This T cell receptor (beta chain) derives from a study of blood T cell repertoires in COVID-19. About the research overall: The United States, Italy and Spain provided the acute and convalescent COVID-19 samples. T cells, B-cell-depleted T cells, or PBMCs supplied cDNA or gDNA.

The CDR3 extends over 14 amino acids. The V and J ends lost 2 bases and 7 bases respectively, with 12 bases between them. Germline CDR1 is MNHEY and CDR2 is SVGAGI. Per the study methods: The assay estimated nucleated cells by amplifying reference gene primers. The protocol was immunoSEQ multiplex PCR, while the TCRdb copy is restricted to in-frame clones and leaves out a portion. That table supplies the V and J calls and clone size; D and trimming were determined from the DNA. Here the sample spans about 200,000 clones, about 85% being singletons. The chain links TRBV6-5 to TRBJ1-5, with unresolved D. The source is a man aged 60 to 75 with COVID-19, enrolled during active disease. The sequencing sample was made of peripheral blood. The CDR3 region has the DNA TGTGCCAGCAGTTACGGCAGGATTGGGCAGCCCCAGCATTTT. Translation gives CASSYGRIGQPQHF.